Following are 4 T cell receptor beta chains from one sample sequenced in a study of Graves' ophthalmopathy and Graves' hyperthyroidism. The TCR beta CDR3 regions underwent amplification from RNA transcripts. Amplification began with first-round RT-PCR using HTBI primers, then second-round multiplex PCR was performed. TCRdb reprocessed the multiplex PCR reads with MiXCR, giving one entry per CDR3 protein. Among just over 600,000 distinct CDR3 sequences listed, 20% to 25% were seen once. The sample was peripheral blood. These receptors all come from a young woman with stable Graves' hyperthyroidism. Some clones in this sample may be carry-over from other donors' samples.

This clonotype was observed at least ten times. One end of the junction does not line up with germline, which may come from a read error. The rearrangement uses TRBV6-2 or TRBV6-3 and TRBJ1-5, with 7 bases that match TRBD1. The CDR3 is 15 residues long. Per the germline V gene, CDR1 is MNHEY and CDR2 is SVGEGT. The CDR3 DNA follows: TGTGCCAGCAGTTACAAGGGGGACAGCTCAATCAGCCGGCTTTTT. Translating gives CASSYKGDSSISRLF.

This clonotype has ten or more counts. The V call is TRBV6-5, the J call TRBJ2-5, with D perhaps assigned TRBD1 or TRBD2 (5 bases each). This CDR3 comprises 13 residues. V lost 0 bases and J lost 4, with 6 bases in between. The germline gives CDR1 MNHEY, CDR2 SVGAGI. DNA for the CDR3: TGTGCCAGCAGTTACTCGAGGGGAGAGACCCAGTACTTC. Translating it yields CASSYSRGETQYF.

This clonotype was detected many times. The CDR3 nucleotides are TGTGCCAGCAGTTACCGGCCGGAAGGTAGCTATGGCTACACCTTC. This codes for CASSYRPEGSYGYTF. The rearrangement joins TRBV6-5 to TRBJ1-2; D is unresolved. CDR3 length equals 15 residues. Germline-derived CDR1 and CDR2 are MNHEY and SVGAGI. The V and J ends lost 2 bases and 4 bases respectively, with 14 bases between them.

This clonotype was recorded a few times. This chain connects TRBV4-1 to TRBJ1-5; D possibly corresponds to TRBD1 (6 bases). This CDR3 is built from 15 residues. Between the trimmed V and J ends, which lost 1 base and 5 bases, there was a span of 12 bases. CDR1 MGHRA and CDR2 YSYEKL come from the germline V gene. CDR3 DNA: TGCGCCAGCAGCCAAGGCAGGGCAGGGGATCAGCCCCAGCATTTT. Amino acid sequence: CASSQGRAGDQPQHF.